Included here is one T cell receptor beta chain sequence, with context. The target antigen is unknown. This record belongs to a study of T-cell memory formation after mild COVID-19. A 5'RACE reaction primed in the constant segment made cDNA libraries of TCR alpha and TCR beta, and these carried sample barcodes and UMIs. Using its own MiXCR run on the 5' RACE reads, TCRdb lists one record per CDR3 protein. The repertoire holds around 420,000 distinct CDR3 sequences, with 20% to 30% as singletons. CDR3 size: 14 residues. The V end was cut by 1 base, the J end by 2 bases, with 10 bases between. Germline assignment: CDR1 SGHTS and CDR2 YDEGEE. Study results and limitations: Contracting CD8+ clones were enriched in EMRA, CD4+ mainly in CM and EM. From day 15 to 85, contracting clones were balanced between CD4 and CD8, whereas later expanders leaned toward CD4+.

Sequenced sample: PBMCs or a T cell subset sorted from them (not recorded which). The clonotype originates from an adult woman who had mild COVID-19 (a few samples of this study predate the infection). Cell type and time point are not known. The rearrangement uses TRBV5-8 and TRBJ2-7; D gene uncertain. Written as DNA, the CDR3 is TGTGCCAGCAGCTTGCCCGAAGACCCCTACGAGCAGTACTTC. It encodes CASSLPEDPYEQYF.